Sequencing of this T cell receptor (beta chain) was carried out in a study of breast tumors, draining lymph nodes, adjacent tissues. Findings of the study overall: Tumor and nontumor repertoires were significantly more similar in luminal-like than in basal-like breast cancer. Compared with lymph nodes, tumors were less diverse; compared with nontumor tissue, more. The lymph node origin of tumor T cells was framed as consistent with a hypothesis, not demonstrated.

Trimming removed 6 bases from V and 6 bases from J, with 15 bases in between. The CDR3 sequence is 13 residues long. Germline CDR1 and CDR2: SQVTM and ANQGSEA. A single record per CDR3 protein comes from TCRdb applying MiXCR to the multiplex PCR reads. The data contain over 60,000 distinct CDR3 sequences, approximately 54% of them seen just once; the ten biggest clones take up around 19%. Details on this clonotype: Its antigen is currently unknown.

The rearrangement links TRBV29-1 to TRBJ1-5, with a tentative D call TRBD1 (5 bases). This sequence originates from a female donor with breast cancer. Some clones in this sample may be carry-over from other donors' samples. Sequencing used breast tumor tissue. In DNA form, the CDR3 reads TGCAGCGTCGCGGAGGGGTCTGGTCAGCCCCAGCATTTT. Translating gives CSVAEGSGQPQHF.